The 24 T cell receptor beta chains presented below share a single source sample, sequenced in a study of blood T cell repertoires in COVID-19. Some clones are missing from TCRdb's copy, which holds only in-frame ones; the method was immunoSEQ multiplex PCR. This sample yields 85,000 to 130,000 clones, of which 70% to 90% are seen a single time; less than 3% belongs to the top ten. The sample consisted of PBMCs or T cells enriched from blood (not recorded which). The source of these receptors is a woman aged 45-60 years who had recovered from COVID-19.

This sequence joins TRBV19 and TRBJ2-1; 7 positions agree with TRBD2. After removal of 5 bases from V and 3 bases from J, the junction contained 10 bases not matched to a gene. CDR3 length equals 16 residues. Germline V gene data show CDR1 as LNHDA and CDR2 as SQIVND (reference sequence). CDR3 protein: CASSRGWREFYNEQFF. DNA for the CDR3: TGTGCCAGTAGTCGAGGATGGCGGGAGTTCTACAATGAGCAGTTCTTC.

This chain joins TRBV15 and TRBJ1-4, with D unresolved. Germline V lookup: CDR1 LNHNV, CDR2 YYDKDF (reference sequence). This CDR3 spans 17 amino acids. V lost 3 bases, J lost 3 bases, and 17 bases lay in between. CDR3 coding DNA: TGTGCCACCAGCAGGGAAAGCCGCGCCGGGGCTAATGAAAAACTGTTTTTT. Translation: CATSRESRAGANEKLFF.

The chain couples TRBV29-1 to TRBJ2-1; 10 bases fit TRBD2. Germline V gene sequence: CDR1 SQVTM, CDR2 ANQGSEA. The CDR3 has 11 amino acids. V was pared by 2 bases and J by 14 bases, with 3 bases of the junction left unmatched. CDR3 coding DNA: TGCAGCGTTGAACCTAGCGGGAGAGAGTTCTTC. It codes for CSVEPSGREFF.

The V call is TRBV4-1, the J call TRBJ2-1; the match to TRBD2 covers 9 bases. Germline assignment: CDR1 MGHRA and CDR2 YSYEKL. This CDR3 comprises 14 residues. V shed 4 bases, J shed 4 bases, and the junction held 2 bases outside the gene matches. CDR3 amino acids: CASSRTSGYNEQFF. CDR3 DNA: TGCGCCAGCAGCCGCACTAGCGGGTACAATGAGCAGTTCTTC.

The chain couples TRBV30 to TRBJ1-2, with a tentative D call TRBD1 (5 bases). With 3 bases removed from V and 1 base from J, the gap between germline ends came to 18 bases. This CDR3 is built from 16 residues. The germline gives CDR1 GTSNPN, CDR2 SVGIG (reference sequence). The CDR3 reads CAWRPQWGHRNYGYTF. The DNA for the CDR3 is TGTGCCTGGAGACCACAGTGGGGCCACCGTAACTATGGCTACACCTTC.

This rearrangement joins TRBV28 to TRBJ2-7; 9 bases map to TRBD1. The CDR3 is 12 residues long. In germline, CDR1 is MDHEN, CDR2 SYDVKM. The V gene end was trimmed by 2 bases and the J gene end by 12 bases; junction bases not matched to a gene: 5. The CDR3, as DNA: TGTGCCAGCAGTTTAAAGGGACAGGGTACGTACTTC. Translation gives CASSLKGQGTYF.

This clone has only one observation. The CDR3 spells CASSLQGLDITDTQYF. The CDR3 region has the DNA TGTGCCAGCAGTTTACAGGGTCTGGATATCACAGATACGCAGTATTTT. V and J are TRBV28 and TRBJ2-3; possible D gene TRBD1, 5 bases. The CDR3 totals 16 residues. V was pared by 2 bases and J by 2 bases, with 14 bases between. The germline V gene has CDR1 MDHEN and CDR2 SYDVKM.

The sample holds one count of this clone. This chain links TRBV5-1 with TRBJ1-6; TRBD1 matches at 7 bases. Trimming removed 0 bases from V and 0 bases from J; junction bases left unmatched: 3. Per germline, CDR1 SGHRS and CDR2 YFSETQ. This CDR3 is built from 17 residues. In DNA form, the CDR3 reads TGCGCCAGCAGCTTGGATCGGGACAGCTCCTATAATTCACCCCTCCACTTT. This codes for CASSLDRDSSYNSPLHF.

The chain couples TRBV10-3 to TRBJ2-7; D possibly corresponds to TRBD1 (8 bases). CDR1 is ENHRY, CDR2 SYGVKD, per germline. The V and J ends lost 5 bases and 4 bases respectively, with 15 bases between them. This CDR3 region has 14 residues. CDR3 loop: CAISPSQGGYEQYF. CDR3 nucleotides: TGTGCCATCAGTCCATCACAGGGGGGGTACGAGCAGTACTTC.

The chain combines TRBV19 with TRBJ1-1, with D perhaps TRBD1 (6 bases). Germline V CDR1 and CDR2: LNHDA, SQIVND (reference sequence). V lost 9 bases and J lost 9, with 20 bases in between. The CDR3 spans 13 residues. CDR3 in amino acids: CASTLKGEWKAFF. In DNA, the CDR3 is TGTGCCAGCACGTTAAAGGGGGAATGGAAAGCTTTCTTT.

V usage is TRBV10-3 and J usage is TRBJ2-5, with 9 bases matching TRBD1. J was trimmed by 4 bases and V by 2 bases; bases with no gene match: 5. Germline-derived CDR1 and CDR2 are ENHRY and SYGVKD. The CDR3 spans 15 residues. DNA of the CDR3: TGTGCCATCAGTGAGCAGACAGGGGGGCGAGAGACCCAGTACTTC. Translated: CAISEQTGGRETQYF.

This sequence joins TRBV5-1 and TRBJ2-1, with D possibly matching TRBD2 (6 bases). The CDR3 extends over 15 amino acids. Germline loops: CDR1 SGHRS, CDR2 YFSETQ. Deletions cut 0 bases from V and 5 bases from J, with 12 bases between. Here the CDR3 reads CASSLATGGNNEQFF. The DNA for the CDR3 is TGCGCCAGCAGCTTGGCTACGGGCGGGAACAATGAGCAGTTCTTC. The entire variable domain, with the rest obtained from reference TRBV5-1 and TRBJ2-1, is as follows: KAGVTQTPRYLIKTRGQQVTLSCSPISGHRSVSWYQQTPGQGLQFLFEYFSETQRNKGNFPGRFSGRQFSNSRSEMNVSTLELGDSALYLCASSLATGGNNEQFFGPGTRLTVL.

The chain combines TRBV15 with TRBJ1-4; TRBD1 matches at 7 bases. The ends lost 1 base at V and 7 bases at J; junction bases unmatched: 9. The CDR3 has 16 amino acids. Looked up from germline, CDR1 is LNHNV and CDR2 is YYDKDF (reference sequence). As DNA, the CDR3 is TGTGCCACCAGCAGAGGGAACAGGGGATCCGGTGAAAAACTGTTTTTT. It encodes CATSRGNRGSGEKLFF.

This sequence joins TRBV10-2 and TRBJ1-2, with 8 bases fitting TRBD1. Germline CDR1 and CDR2: WSHSY and SAAADI. Trimming cost V 6 bases and J 2 bases; bases outside gene matches: 8. The CDR3 covers 15 residues. CDR3 region: CASSPWTGLNYGYTF. In nucleotides, the CDR3 is TGCGCCAGCAGCCCTTGGACAGGGTTAAACTATGGCTACACCTTC.

This clone appeared a single time. The chain joins TRBV2 to TRBJ1-2, with 12 positions matching TRBD1. The germline CDR1 and CDR2 sequences are SNHLY and FYNNEI. V was clipped by 7 bases and J by 5 bases; unmatched bases: 11. The CDR3 length is 16 residues. In DNA form, the CDR3 reads TGTGCCAGCACGGTAACGGGACAGGGGGCAGGTTATGGCTACACCTTC. It specifies CASTVTGQGAGYGYTF. Full variable domain (remainder filled in from reference TRBV2 and TRBJ1-2): EPEVTQTPSHQVTQMGQEVILRCVPISNHLYFYWYRQILGQKVEFLVSFYNNEISEKSEIFDDQFSVERPDGSNFTLKIRSTKLEDSAMYFCASTVTGQGAGYGYTFGSGTRLTVV.

The CDR3 coding sequence is TGTGCCAGCAGGGGAGCGGGAGGGTCCTACGAGCAGTACTTC. Translating it yields CASRGAGGSYEQYF. The chain employs TRBV2 and TRBJ2-7; 10 bases fit TRBD2. This CDR3 region has 14 residues. The germline CDR1 and CDR2 sequences are SNHLY and FYNNEI. V dropped 6 bases and J dropped 1; count of bases not matched to a gene: 3.

The chain recombines TRBV13 with TRBJ2-7; 10 bases line up with TRBD2. V shed 5 bases and J 6 bases; nucleotides not matched to a gene: 16. Germline CDR1 reads PRHDT; CDR2 reads FYEKMQ (reference sequence). CDR3 length: 17 amino acids. The CDR3 sequence is CASSRQRTASGGPEQYF. CDR3 in DNA: TGTGCCAGCAGCCGTCAACGGACAGCTAGCGGGGGCCCCGAGCAGTACTTC.

The chain has TRBV3-1 (or the pseudogene TRBV3-2) and TRBJ1-6; D is unresolved. The length of the CDR3 is 13 residues. V lost 6 bases and J 6 bases, leaving 9 bases between the germline ends. Germline V gives CDR1 LGHDT, CDR2 YNNKEL (reference sequence). CDR3 coding DNA: TGTGCCAGCAGTCTGAGTCCTAATTCACCCCTCCACTTT. It specifies CASSLSPNSPLHF.

CDR3 protein: CASSQLGAYGYTF. Written as DNA, the CDR3 is TGCGCCAGCAGCCAATTGGGGGCTTATGGCTACACCTTC. The chain is built from TRBV4-1 and TRBJ1-2, with a possible D match to TRBD1 (6 bases). Germline V gene sequence: CDR1 MGHRA, CDR2 YSYEKL. Trimming took off 2 bases at V and 5 bases at J, with 9 bases between the two ends. This CDR3 contains 13 residues.

The rearrangement joins TRBV11-2 to TRBJ1-6; D gene unclear. The CDR3 is 16 residues long. CDR1 is SGHAT, CDR2 FQNNGV, per germline. V lost 5 bases, J lost 6 bases, and 17 bases lay in between. The CDR3 sequence: CASSAAAISGNSPLHF. CDR3 bases: TGTGCCAGCAGCGCAGCAGCAATATCGGGTAATTCACCCCTCCACTTT.

This sequence joins TRBV9 and TRBJ1-3; possible D gene TRBD1, 6 bases. CDR1 and CDR2 (germline): SGDLS, YYNGEE. Trimming pared 1 base from V and 5 bases from J, leaving 13 bases between. The CDR3 has 15 residues. In DNA, the CDR3 is TGTGCCAGCAGCGTAACGACAGGACCCCGAAACACCATATATTTT. This encodes CASSVTTGPRNTIYF.

The genes are TRBV5-8 and TRBJ1-1; D remains unclear. The CDR3 totals 15 residues. Trimming shortened V by 0 bases and J by 1 base, and 10 bases separated the two germline ends. The germline V gene has CDR1 SGHTS and CDR2 YDEGEE. In nucleotides, the CDR3 is TGTGCCAGCAGCTTGGGAGGGCGCGGGAACACTGAAGCTTTCTTT. Protein: CASSLGGRGNTEAFF.

The chain employs TRBV19 and TRBJ2-1; 7 nucleotides match TRBD2. The germline CDR1 and CDR2 sequences are LNHDA and SQIVND (reference sequence). The CDR3 consists of 14 residues. Losses at the gene ends were 3 bases for V and 7 bases for J; bases not matched to a gene: 6. The CDR3 sequence is CASSIRGSSNEQFF. The DNA of the CDR3 is TGTGCCAGTAGTATTCGCGGGAGTTCGAATGAGCAGTTCTTC. Supplemented by reference TRBV19 and TRBJ2-1, the full variable domain reads DGGITQSPKYLFRKEGQNVTLSCEQNLNHDAMYWYRQDPGQGLRLIYYSQIVNDFQKGDIAEGYSVSREKKESFPLTVTSAQKNPTAFYLCASSIRGSSNEQFFGPGTRLTVL.

The gene calls are TRBV2 and TRBJ1-2, with D unclear. The germline CDR1 and CDR2 sequences are SNHLY and FYNNEI. The CDR3 has 16 amino acids. V was trimmed by 2 bases and J by 2 bases, leaving 15 bases between them. The CDR3 here is CASSEFFELPNYGYTF. The CDR3 nucleotides are TGTGCCAGCAGTGAATTTTTCGAGCTACCCAACTATGGCTACACCTTC. The full variable domain, its missing parts supplied by reference TRBV2 and TRBJ1-2, is EPEVTQTPSHQVTQMGQEVILRCVPISNHLYFYWYRQILGQKVEFLVSFYNNEISEKSEIFDDQFSVERPDGSNFTLKIRSTKLEDSAMYFCASSEFFELPNYGYTFGSGTRLTVV.